The present TCR beta chain was sequenced within a study of radiotherapy plus CTLA-4 blockade in lung cancer. Study background: An objective response was seen in about a sixth of patients, and disease control in roughly 28%. Notes on the study in general: Early shifts in blood T cell clones, with interferon-beta, reportedly predicted response best. Among blood TCR repertoires after radiotherapy plus ipilimumab, tumor-derived clones expanded.

In regard to this clone: Its target is not known.

V lost 4 bases, J lost 8 bases, and 22 bases lay in between. The CDR3 spans 16 residues. Germline CDR1 SGDLS, CDR2 YYNGEE. Lung cancer patients with chemo-refractory metastatic non-small-cell disease were given focal radiation plus CTLA-4 blockade with ipilimumab. Method: immunoSEQ multiplex PCR; TCRdb's copy keeps in-frame clones and lacks some. The data show around 72,000 clones, around four fifths seen once. Here the sequenced sample was peripheral blood, taken from a patient treated with radiotherapy plus ipilimumab. The TCR was taken from a human donor with non-small cell lung cancer who had a complete response to radiotherapy plus ipilimumab. The V call is TRBV9, the J call TRBJ2-4; perhaps TRBD2 as D (7 bases). The CDR3 loop is CASSPSVRGGKDIQYF. CDR3 nucleotides: TGTGCCAGCAGCCCCTCTGTCAGGGGAGGGAAAGACATTCAGTACTTC. Filled out from reference TRBV9 and TRBJ2-4, the complete variable domain reads DSGVTQTPKHLITATGQRVTLRCSPRSGDLSVYWYQQSLDQGLQFLIQYYNGEERAKGNILERFSAQQFPDLHSELNLSSLELGDSALYFCASSPSVRGGKDIQYFGAGTRLSVL.